Given below is one TCR beta chain in context. Produced via immunoSEQ multiplex PCR; TCRdb's table is partial and in-frame only. The top ten clones hold roughly 6.5% of a sample with over 150,000 clones, over 80% of them seen once. These data belong to a study of T cell responses to AZD1222 COVID-19 vaccine. CDR1 is KGHDR and CDR2 is SFDVKD in the germline V gene. The CDR3 sequence is 14 residues long. Trimming pared 4 bases from V and 2 bases from J, leaving 11 bases between. Sequenced material: peripheral blood, taken on day 0 of AZD1222 vaccination. The chain has TRBV24-1 and TRBJ2-7; no firm D call. This clonotype was obtained from an adult in good health. In nucleotides, the CDR3 is TGTGCCACCAGTGACGCGGTACCACCCTACGAGCAGTACTTC. It codes for CATSDAVPPYEQYF.